Here is one T cell receptor beta chain with its context. The antigen is not known. The data originate from a study of T cell responses to AZD1222 COVID-19 vaccine. Clones were sequenced by immunoSEQ multiplex PCR, and TCRdb holds only the in-frame ones, with some missing. The sample consists of 150,000 or so clones, over 90% of them appearing once. The ends lost 6 bases at V and 1 base at J; junction bases unmatched: 4. The CDR3 has 14 residues. Germline V gives CDR1 WNHNN, CDR2 SYGVQD (reference sequence). Findings and caveats of the study: Among AZD1222 vaccinees, only five to seven were seropositive at baseline. Donors skewed white British and female; clonal diversity was possibly underestimated.

The chain carries TRBV10-1 and TRBJ2-7, with 9 bases matching TRBD1. The clonotype originates from an adult in good health. The sample was peripheral blood, taken on day 0 of AZD1222 vaccination. CDR3 sequence: CASRAGTGSYEQYF. In nucleotides, the CDR3 is TGCGCCAGCAGAGCCGGGACAGGGTCCTACGAGCAGTACTTC.